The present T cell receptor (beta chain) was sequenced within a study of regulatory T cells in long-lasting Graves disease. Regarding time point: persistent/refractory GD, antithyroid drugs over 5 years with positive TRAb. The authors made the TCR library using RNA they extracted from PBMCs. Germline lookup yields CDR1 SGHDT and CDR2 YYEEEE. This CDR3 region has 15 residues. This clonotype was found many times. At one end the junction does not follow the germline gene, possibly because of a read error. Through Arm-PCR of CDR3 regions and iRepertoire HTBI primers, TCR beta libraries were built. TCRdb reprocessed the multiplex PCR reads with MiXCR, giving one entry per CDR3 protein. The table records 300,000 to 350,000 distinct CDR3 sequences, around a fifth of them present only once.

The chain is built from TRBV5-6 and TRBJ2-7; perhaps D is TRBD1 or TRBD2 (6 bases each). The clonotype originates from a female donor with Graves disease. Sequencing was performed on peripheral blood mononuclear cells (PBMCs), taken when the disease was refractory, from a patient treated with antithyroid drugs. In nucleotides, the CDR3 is TGTGCCAGCAGTTTGGGGGGCACCTTCTCCTACGAGCAGTACTTC. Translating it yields CASSLGGTFSYEQYF.